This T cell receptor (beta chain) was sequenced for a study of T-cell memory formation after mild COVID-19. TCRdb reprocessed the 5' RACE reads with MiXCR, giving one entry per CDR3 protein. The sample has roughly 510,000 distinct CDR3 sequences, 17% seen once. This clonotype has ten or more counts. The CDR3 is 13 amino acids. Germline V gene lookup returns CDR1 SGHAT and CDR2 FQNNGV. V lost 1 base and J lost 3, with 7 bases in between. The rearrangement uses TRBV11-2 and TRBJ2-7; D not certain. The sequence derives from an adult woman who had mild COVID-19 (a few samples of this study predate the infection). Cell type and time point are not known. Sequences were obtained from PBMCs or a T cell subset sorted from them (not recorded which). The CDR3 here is CASSLGRLYEQYF. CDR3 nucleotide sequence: TGTGCCAGCAGCTTAGGACGGCTCTACGAGCAGTACTTC.